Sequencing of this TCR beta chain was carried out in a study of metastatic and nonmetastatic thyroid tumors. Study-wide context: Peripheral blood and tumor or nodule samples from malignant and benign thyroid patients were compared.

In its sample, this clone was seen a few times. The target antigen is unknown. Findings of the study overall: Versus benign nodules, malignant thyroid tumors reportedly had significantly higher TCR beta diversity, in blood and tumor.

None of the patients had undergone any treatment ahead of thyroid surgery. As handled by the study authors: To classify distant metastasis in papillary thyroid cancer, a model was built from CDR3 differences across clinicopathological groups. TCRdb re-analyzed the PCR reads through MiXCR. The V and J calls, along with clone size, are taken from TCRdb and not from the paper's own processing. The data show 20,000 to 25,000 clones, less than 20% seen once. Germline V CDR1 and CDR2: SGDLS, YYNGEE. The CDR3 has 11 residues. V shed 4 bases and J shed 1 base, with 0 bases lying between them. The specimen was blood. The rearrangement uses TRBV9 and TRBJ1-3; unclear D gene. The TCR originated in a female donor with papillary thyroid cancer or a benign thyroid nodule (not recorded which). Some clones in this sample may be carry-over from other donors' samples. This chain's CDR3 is CASSSGNTIYF. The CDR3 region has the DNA TGTGCCAGCAGCTCTGGAAACACCATATATTTT.